This T cell receptor beta chain emerged from a study of neurological immune-mediated disorders. Per the germline V gene, CDR1 is SQVTM and CDR2 is ANQGSEA. With 6 bases clipped from V and 0 bases from J, the junction kept 6 bases outside the gene matches. CDR3 length: 15 amino acids. Each CDR3 protein gets one entry after TCRdb re-called the 5' RACE reads with MiXCR. Counted here are under 70,000 distinct CDR3 sequences, about 3.3% occurring once; the ten biggest clones make up roughly 7%. Unsorted libraries came from 2 million PBMCs stored at -80 °C. This clonotype was seen ten or more times. Its antigen is as yet unknown. Study findings and constraints: The multiple sclerosis repertoire cluster had no association with any clinical or MRI feature.

The receptor's source is a woman aged 55-69 years with multiple sclerosis. V gene TRBV29-1 combines with J gene TRBJ1-5; TRBD1 aligns across 9 bases. The source material was PBMCs. CDR3 in amino acids: CSVQDRGDSNQPQHF. The CDR3 nucleotides are TGCAGCGTCCAGGACAGGGGCGATAGCAATCAGCCCCAGCATTTT.